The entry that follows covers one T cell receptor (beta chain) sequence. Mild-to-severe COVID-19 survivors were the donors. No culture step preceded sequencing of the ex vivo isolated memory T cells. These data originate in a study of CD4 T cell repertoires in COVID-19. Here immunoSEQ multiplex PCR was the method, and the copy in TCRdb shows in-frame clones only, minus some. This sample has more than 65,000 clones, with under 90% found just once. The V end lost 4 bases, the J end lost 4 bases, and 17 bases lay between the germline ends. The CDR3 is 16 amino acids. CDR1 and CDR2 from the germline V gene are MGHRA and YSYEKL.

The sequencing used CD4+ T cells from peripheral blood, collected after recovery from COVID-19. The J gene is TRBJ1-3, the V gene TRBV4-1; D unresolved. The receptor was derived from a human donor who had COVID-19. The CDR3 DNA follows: TGCGCCAGCAGCCGAGACCCACTTATGGGGGGAAACACCATATATTTT. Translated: CASSRDPLMGGNTIYF.